These 8 T cell receptor beta chains came from one sample sequenced in a study of blood T cells in healthy people across ages. Together with a sample-barcoded 5' primer, a J-beta primer mix was included in a second PCR lasting roughly 6 to 12 cycles. TCRdb re-analysed the 5' RACE reads in MiXCR, keeping a single row per CDR3 protein. Here the sample spans 250,000 to 300,000 distinct CDR3 sequences, around 27% being singletons. The sequenced sample was blood. The origin of the receptors is a woman aged 70-85 years in good health.

This clonotype was observed a few times. The gene calls are TRBV3-1 and TRBJ2-5; the D gene is possibly TRBD1 (6 bases). Between the trimmed V and J ends, which lost 5 bases and 3 bases, there was a span of 13 bases. Germline CDR1 reads LGHDT; CDR2 reads YNNKEL (reference sequence). The CDR3 runs 14 residues. CDR3 region: CASSAPHREETQYF. In DNA form, the CDR3 reads TGTGCCAGCAGCGCCCCTCACAGGGAAGAGACCCAGTACTTC.

A few counts support this clonotype. The chain has TRBV6-6 and TRBJ2-7, with TRBD2 matching 8 bases. Gene TRBJ2-1 matches the end of the DNA better, so the J call may be wrong. CDR1 is MNHNY, CDR2 SVGAGI, per germline (reference sequence). This CDR3 region has 16 residues. The DNA of the CDR3 is TGTGCCAGCAGTTACCAGGGCGGGAGGAGCAACAATGAGCAGTTCTTC. Protein product: CASSYQGGRSNNEQFF.

This rearrangement joins TRBV10-3 to TRBJ2-5, with 7 nucleotides matching TRBD1. The ends lost 3 bases at V and 6 bases at J; junction bases unmatched: 10. The CDR3 runs 15 residues. The germline CDR1 and CDR2 sequences are ENHRY and SYGVKD. CDR3 amino acids: CAISDGTALGKTQYF. Here the CDR3 DNA reads TGTGCCATCAGTGACGGGACAGCTCTTGGCAAGACCCAGTACTTC.

This clonotype was detected only a few times. The chain couples TRBV20-1 to TRBJ2-1, with TRBD1 as a possible D gene (5 bases). The J call may be incorrect, as the DNA end agrees better with TRBJ2-5. Germline assignment: CDR1 DFQATT and CDR2 SNEGSKA (reference sequence). This CDR3 is built from 15 residues. The CDR3 protein is CSARDWFRVEETQYF. In DNA, the CDR3 is TGCAGTGCTAGAGATTGGTTCAGGGTTGAGGAGACCCAGTACTTC.

This clonotype has more than one count but fewer than ten. The chain joins TRBV6-1 to TRBJ2-7, with 7 bases aligning to TRBD2. The CDR3 loop spans 14 amino acids. Trimming cost V 4 bases and J 3 bases; bases outside gene matches: 6. From germline, CDR1 is MNHNS and CDR2 SASEGT. The CDR3 sequence is CASSAPGLFYEQYF. The CDR3 bases are TGTGCCAGCAGTGCACCGGGACTATTCTACGAGCAGTACTTC.

The rearrangement joins TRBV29-1 to TRBJ1-5, with 7 nucleotides matching TRBD1. This CDR3 comprises 13 residues. With V trimmed by 6 bases and J by 1 base, 3 bases remained unmatched. In germline, CDR1 is SQVTM, CDR2 ANQGSEA. The CDR3 here is CSVAQGSNQPQHF. CDR3 DNA sequence: TGCAGCGTGGCACAGGGGAGCAATCAGCCCCAGCATTTT.

This chain joins TRBV6-5 and TRBJ2-4; 9 positions agree with TRBD1. Trimming took 6 bases from V and 7 from J; bases not matched to a gene: 10. This CDR3 region has 15 residues. Looked up from germline, CDR1 is MNHEY and CDR2 is SVGAGI. The DNA of the CDR3 is TGTGCCAGCAGCTCCCCGGGACAGGGCTCGAACATTCAGTACTTC. Translating it yields CASSSPGQGSNIQYF.

The CDR3 region is CASSLVESGRGRSGANVLTF. CDR3 DNA sequence: TGTGCCAGCAGTTTGGTAGAGTCCGGCAGGGGGAGAAGTGGGGCCAACGTCCTGACTTTC. This sequence joins TRBV12-3 or TRBV12-4 and TRBJ2-6; 7 bases are a match to TRBD1. This CDR3 has 20 amino acids. Trimming took 3 bases from V and 3 from J; bases not matched to a gene: 17.